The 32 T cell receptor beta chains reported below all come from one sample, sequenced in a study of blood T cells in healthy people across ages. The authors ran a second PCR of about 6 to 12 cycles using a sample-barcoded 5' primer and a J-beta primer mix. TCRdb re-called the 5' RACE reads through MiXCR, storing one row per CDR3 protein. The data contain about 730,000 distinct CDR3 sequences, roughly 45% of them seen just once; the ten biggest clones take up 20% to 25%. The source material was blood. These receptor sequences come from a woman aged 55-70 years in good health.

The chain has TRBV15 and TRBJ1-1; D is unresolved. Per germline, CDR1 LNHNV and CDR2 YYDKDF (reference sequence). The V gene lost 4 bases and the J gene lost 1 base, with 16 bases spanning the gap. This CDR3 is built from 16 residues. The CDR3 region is CATSTSLSTKNTEAFF. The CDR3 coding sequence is TGTGCCACCAGCACCAGCCTCTCGACAAAGAACACTGAAGCTTTCTTT.

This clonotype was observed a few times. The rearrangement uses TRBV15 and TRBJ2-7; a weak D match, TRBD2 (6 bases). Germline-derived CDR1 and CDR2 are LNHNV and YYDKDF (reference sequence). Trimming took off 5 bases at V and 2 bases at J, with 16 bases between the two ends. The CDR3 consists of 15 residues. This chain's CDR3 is CATSSNGLKAYEQYF. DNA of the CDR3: TGTGCCACCAGCTCCAACGGACTAAAAGCCTACGAGCAGTACTTC.

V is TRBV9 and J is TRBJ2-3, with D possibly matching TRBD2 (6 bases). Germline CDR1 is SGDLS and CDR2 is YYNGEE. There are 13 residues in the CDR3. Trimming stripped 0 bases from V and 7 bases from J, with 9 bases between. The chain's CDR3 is CASSVGSGNTQYF. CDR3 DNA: TGTGCCAGCAGCGTAGGTAGCGGCAATACGCAGTATTTT.

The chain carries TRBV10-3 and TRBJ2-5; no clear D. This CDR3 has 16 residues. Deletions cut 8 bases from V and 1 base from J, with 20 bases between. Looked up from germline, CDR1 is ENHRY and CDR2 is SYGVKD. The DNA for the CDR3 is TGTGCCATCGGACCACGCAGTGGTGTAATCCAAGAGACCCAGTACTTC. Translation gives CAIGPRSGVIQETQYF.

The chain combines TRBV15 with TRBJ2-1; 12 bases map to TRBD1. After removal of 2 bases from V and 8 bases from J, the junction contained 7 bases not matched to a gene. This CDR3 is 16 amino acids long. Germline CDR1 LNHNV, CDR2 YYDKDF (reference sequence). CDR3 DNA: TGTGCCACCAGCAGAACCCCGGGACAGGGGGCATATGAGCAGTTCTTC. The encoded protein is CATSRTPGQGAYEQFF.

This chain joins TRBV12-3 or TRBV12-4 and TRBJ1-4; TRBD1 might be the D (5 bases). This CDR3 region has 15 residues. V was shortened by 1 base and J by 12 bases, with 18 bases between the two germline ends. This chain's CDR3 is CASSLGEGRLEELFF. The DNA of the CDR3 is TGTGCCAGCAGTTTAGGAGAGGGACGGTTAGAAGAACTGTTTTTT.

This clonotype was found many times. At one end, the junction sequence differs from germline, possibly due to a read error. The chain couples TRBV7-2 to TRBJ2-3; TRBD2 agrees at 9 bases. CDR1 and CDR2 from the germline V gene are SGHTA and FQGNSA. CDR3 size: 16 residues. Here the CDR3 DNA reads TGCGCCAGCAGCTTGCGGCTAGCGGGGAGCACAGATACGCAGTATTTT. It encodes CASSLRLAGSTDTQYF.

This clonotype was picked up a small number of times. The chain's CDR3 is CASSLAPASAETQYF. The CDR3, as DNA: TGTGCCAGCAGCTTGGCACCGGCTAGCGCGGAGACCCAGTACTTC. J is TRBJ2-5 and V is TRBV5-8; D is perhaps TRBD2 (6 bases). CDR3 length: 15 residues. Germline CDR1 is SGHTS and CDR2 is YDEGEE. Trimming left V 0 bases short and J 5 bases short, with 14 bases between.

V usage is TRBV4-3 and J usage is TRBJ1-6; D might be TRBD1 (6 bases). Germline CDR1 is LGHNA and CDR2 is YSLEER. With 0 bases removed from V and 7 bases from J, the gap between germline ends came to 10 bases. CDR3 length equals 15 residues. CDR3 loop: CASSQESRGNSPLHF. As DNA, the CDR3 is TGCGCCAGCAGCCAAGAGTCAAGGGGGAATTCACCCCTCCACTTT.

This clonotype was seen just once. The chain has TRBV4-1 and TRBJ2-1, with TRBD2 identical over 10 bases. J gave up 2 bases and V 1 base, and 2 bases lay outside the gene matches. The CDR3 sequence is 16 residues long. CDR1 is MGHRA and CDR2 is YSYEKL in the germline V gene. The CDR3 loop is CASSQGLAGAYNEQFF. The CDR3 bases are TGCGCCAGCAGCCAAGGTCTAGCGGGGGCCTACAATGAGCAGTTCTTC.

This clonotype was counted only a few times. The CDR3 reads CSAGLPDTQYF. The CDR3 bases are TGCAGTGCGGGACTGCCAGATACGCAGTATTTT. This rearrangement joins TRBV20-1 to TRBJ2-3; D may be TRBD2 (6 bases). Germline CDR1 and CDR2: DFQATT and SNEGSKA (reference sequence). The CDR3 covers 11 residues. V lost 6 bases and J 4 bases, leaving 8 bases between the germline ends.

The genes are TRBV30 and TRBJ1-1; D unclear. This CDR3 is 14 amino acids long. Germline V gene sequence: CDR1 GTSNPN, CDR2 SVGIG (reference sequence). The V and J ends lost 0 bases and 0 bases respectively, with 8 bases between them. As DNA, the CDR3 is TGTGCCTGGAGTGTTGGGCTCATGAACACTGAAGCTTTCTTT. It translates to CAWSVGLMNTEAFF.

The CDR3 nucleotides read TGCAGTGCTAGCCCCAGCGGGCGCGAGCAGTACTTC. It specifies CSASPSGREQYF. This chain uses TRBV20-1 with TRBJ2-7; D is possibly TRBD2 (6 bases). The germline gives CDR1 DFQATT, CDR2 SNEGSKA (reference sequence). V was clipped by 3 bases and J by 6 bases, with 12 bases between them. This CDR3 is built from 12 residues.

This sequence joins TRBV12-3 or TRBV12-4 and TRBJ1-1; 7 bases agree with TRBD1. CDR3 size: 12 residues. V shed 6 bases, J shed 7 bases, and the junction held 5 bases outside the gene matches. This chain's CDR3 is CASRRGDSEAFF. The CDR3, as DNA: TGTGCCAGCAGAAGGGGGGACAGTGAAGCTTTCTTT.

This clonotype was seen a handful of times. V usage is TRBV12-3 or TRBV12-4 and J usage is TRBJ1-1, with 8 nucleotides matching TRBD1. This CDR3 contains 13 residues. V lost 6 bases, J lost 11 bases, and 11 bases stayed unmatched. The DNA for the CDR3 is TGTGCCAGCAGGCCGAGGACAGGGATAATGGCTTTCTTT. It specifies CASRPRTGIMAFF.

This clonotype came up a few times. This chain's CDR3 is CASSKGLVPSYEQYF. CDR3 in DNA: TGCGCCAGCAGCAAGGGACTAGTACCCTCCTACGAGCAGTACTTC. The gene calls are TRBV5-1 and TRBJ2-7, with 8 bases aligning to TRBD2. The J segment lost 0 bases and the V segment lost 4 bases, leaving 6 bases of the junction unmatched. The CDR3 runs 15 residues. Per the germline V gene, CDR1 is SGHRS and CDR2 is YFSETQ.

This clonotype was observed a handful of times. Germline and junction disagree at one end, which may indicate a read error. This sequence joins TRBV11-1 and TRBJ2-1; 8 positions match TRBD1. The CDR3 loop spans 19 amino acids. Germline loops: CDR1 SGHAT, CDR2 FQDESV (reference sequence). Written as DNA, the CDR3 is TGTGACAGCAGCAGCGCAGGGGGCCCCACCGCCCTTGGCTACAATGAGCAGTTCTTC. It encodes CDSSSAGGPTALGYNEQFF.

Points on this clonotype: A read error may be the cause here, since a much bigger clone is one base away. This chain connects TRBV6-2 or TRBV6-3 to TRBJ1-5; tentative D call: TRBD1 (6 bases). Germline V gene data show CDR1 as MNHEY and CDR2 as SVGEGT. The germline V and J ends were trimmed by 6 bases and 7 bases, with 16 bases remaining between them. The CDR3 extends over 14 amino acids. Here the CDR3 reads CASRRTEDNQPQHF. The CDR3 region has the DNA TGTGCCAGCAGGCGGACAGAGGACAACCAGCCCCAGCATTTT.

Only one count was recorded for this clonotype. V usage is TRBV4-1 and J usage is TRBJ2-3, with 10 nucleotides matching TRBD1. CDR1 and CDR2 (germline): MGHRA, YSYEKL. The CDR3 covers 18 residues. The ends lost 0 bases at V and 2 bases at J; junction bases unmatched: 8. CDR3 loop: CASSQDKGGTGDTDTQYF. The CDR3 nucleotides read TGCGCCAGCAGCCAAGATAAGGGCGGGACAGGGGACACAGATACGCAGTATTTT.

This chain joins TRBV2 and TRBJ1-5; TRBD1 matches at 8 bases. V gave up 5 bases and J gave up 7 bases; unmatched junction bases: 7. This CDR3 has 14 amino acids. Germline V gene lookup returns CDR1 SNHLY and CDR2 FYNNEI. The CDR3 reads CASSRTGREQPQHF. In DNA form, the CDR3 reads TGTGCCAGCAGTAGGACAGGGCGGGAGCAGCCCCAGCATTTT.

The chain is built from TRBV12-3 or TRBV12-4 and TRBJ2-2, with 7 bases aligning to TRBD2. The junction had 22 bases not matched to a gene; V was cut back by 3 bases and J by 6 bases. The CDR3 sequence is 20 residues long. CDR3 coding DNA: TGTGCCAGCAGTTTCCCCCGTGAAGCGGGGCTAATCTCCCTAGCCGGGGAGCTGTTTTTT. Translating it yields CASSFPREAGLISLAGELFF.

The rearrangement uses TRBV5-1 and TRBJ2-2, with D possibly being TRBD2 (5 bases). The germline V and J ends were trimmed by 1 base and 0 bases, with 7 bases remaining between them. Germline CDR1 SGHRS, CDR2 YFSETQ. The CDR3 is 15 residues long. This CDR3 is CASSLSEANTGELFF. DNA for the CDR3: TGCGCCAGCAGCTTGTCGGAGGCGAACACCGGGGAGCTGTTTTTT.

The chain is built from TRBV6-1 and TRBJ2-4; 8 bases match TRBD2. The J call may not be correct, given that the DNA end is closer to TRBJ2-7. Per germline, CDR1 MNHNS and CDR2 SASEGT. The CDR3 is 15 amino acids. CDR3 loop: CASSSYRGGKDEQYF. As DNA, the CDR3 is TGTGCCAGCAGTTCCTACCGGGGGGGAAAGGACGAGCAGTACTTC.

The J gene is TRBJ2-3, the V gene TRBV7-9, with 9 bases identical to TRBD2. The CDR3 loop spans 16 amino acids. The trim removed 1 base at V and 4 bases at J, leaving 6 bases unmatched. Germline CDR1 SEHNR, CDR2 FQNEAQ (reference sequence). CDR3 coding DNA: TGTGCCAGCAGCTTAGATGCGGGGGGGCTGGCAGATACGCAGTATTTT. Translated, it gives CASSLDAGGLADTQYF.

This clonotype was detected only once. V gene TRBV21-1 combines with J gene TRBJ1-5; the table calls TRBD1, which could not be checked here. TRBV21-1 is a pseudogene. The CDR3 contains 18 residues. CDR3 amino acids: CASSTQPHRDGGGQPQHF. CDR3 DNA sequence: TGTGCCAGCAGCACCCAGCCTCACAGGGATGGGGGTGGTCAGCCCCAGCATTTT.

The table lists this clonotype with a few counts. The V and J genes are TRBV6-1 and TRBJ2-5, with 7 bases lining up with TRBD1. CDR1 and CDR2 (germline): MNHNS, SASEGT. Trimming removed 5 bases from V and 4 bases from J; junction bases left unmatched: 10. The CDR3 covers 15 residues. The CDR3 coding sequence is TGTGCCAGCAGTACCACGACAGGGATGACAGAGACCCAGTACTTC. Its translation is CASSTTTGMTETQYF.

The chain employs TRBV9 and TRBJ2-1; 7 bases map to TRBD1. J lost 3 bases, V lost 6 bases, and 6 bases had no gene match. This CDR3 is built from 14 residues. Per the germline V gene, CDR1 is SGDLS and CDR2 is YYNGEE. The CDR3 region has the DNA TGTGCCAGCAAGGGGGCGGGCAGCTACAATGAGCAGTTCTTC. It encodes CASKGAGSYNEQFF.

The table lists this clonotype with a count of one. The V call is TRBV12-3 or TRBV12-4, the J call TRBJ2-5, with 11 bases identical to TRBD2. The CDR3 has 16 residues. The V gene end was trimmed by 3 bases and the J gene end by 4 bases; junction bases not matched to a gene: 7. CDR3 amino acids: CASSFLSGGEGETQYF. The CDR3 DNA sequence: TGTGCCAGCAGTTTCCTTAGCGGGGGGGAAGGAGAGACCCAGTACTTC.

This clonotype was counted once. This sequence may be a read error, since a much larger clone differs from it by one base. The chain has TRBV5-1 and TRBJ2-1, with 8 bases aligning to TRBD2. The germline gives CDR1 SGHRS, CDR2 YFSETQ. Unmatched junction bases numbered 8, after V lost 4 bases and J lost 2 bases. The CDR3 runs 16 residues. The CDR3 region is CASSGGVLAAYNEQFF. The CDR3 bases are TGCGCCAGCAGCGGGGGCGTACTAGCGGCCTACAATGAGCAGTTCTTC.

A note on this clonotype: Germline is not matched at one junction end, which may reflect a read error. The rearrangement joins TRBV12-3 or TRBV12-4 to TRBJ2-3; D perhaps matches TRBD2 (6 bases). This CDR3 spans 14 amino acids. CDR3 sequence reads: CASSFGGSGDMQYF. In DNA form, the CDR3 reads TGTGCCAGCAGTTTTGGGGGGAGCGGAGATATGCAGTATTTT.

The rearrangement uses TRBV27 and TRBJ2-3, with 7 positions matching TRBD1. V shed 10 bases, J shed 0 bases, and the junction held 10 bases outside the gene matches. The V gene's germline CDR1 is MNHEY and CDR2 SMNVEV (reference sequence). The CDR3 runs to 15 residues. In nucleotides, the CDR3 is TGTGCCACCCGACAGGGATGGGGCAGCACAGATACGCAGTATTTT. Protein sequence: CATRQGWGSTDTQYF.

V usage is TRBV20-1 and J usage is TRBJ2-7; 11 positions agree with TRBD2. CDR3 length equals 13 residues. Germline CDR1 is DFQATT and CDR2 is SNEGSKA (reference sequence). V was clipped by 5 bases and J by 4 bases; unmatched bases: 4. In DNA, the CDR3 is TGCAGTGCTCCGGGACTAGCGGAGTACGAGCAGTACTTC. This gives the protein CSAPGLAEYEQYF.